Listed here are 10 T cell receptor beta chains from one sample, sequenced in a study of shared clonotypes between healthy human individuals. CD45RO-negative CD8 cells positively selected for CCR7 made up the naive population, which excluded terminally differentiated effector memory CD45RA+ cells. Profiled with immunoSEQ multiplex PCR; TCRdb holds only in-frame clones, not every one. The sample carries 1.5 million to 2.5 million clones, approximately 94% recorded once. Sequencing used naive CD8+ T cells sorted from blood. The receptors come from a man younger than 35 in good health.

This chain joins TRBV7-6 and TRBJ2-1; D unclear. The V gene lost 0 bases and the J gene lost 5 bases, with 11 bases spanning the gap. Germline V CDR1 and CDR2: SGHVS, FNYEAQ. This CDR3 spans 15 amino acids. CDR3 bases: TGTGCCAGCAGCTTAGCGCTTCGTGGGGACAATGAGCAGTTCTTC. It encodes CASSLALRGDNEQFF.

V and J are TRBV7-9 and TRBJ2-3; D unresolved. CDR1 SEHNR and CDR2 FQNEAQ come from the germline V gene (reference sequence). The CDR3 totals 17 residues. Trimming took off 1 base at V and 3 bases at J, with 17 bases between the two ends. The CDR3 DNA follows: TGTGCCAGCAGCTTAGTTCAGACTCTTACCGGGACAGATACGCAGTATTTT. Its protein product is CASSLVQTLTGTDTQYF.

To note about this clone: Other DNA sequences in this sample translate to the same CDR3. CDR3 sequence (DNA): TGTGCCAGCAGTTTGGGACCCTTTTACGAGCAGTACTTC. The encoded protein is CASSLGPFYEQYF. This chain links TRBV27 with TRBJ2-7, with D possibly called TRBD1 or TRBD2 (5 bases each). Germline CDR1 MNHEY, CDR2 SMNVEV (reference sequence). The CDR3 totals 13 residues. V was pared by 3 bases and J by 4 bases, with 10 bases between.

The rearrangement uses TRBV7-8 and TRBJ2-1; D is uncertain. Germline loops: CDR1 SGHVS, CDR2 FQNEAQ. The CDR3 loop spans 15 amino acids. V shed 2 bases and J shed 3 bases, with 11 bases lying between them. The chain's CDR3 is CASSLTTEVYNEQFF. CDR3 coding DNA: TGTGCCAGCAGCTTAACCACCGAAGTCTACAATGAGCAGTTCTTC. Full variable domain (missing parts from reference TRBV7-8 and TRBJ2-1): GAGVSQSPRYKVAKRGQDVALRCDPISGHVSLFWYQQALGQGPEFLTYFQNEAQLDKSGLPSDRFFAERPEGSVSTLKIQRTQQEDSAVYLCASSLTTEVYNEQFFGPGTRLTVL.

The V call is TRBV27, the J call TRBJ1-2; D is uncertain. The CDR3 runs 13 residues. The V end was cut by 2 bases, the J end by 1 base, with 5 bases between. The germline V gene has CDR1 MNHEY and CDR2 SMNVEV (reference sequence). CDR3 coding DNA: TGTGCCAGCAGTTTACAAGTTAACTATGGCTACACCTTC. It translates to CASSLQVNYGYTF.

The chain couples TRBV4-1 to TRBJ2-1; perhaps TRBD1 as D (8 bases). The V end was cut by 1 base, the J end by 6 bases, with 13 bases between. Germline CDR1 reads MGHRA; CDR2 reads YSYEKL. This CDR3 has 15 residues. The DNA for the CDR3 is TGCGCCAGCAGCCAAGCAGGGGGCGGGAGCAATGAGCAGTTCTTC. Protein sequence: CASSQAGGGSNEQFF.

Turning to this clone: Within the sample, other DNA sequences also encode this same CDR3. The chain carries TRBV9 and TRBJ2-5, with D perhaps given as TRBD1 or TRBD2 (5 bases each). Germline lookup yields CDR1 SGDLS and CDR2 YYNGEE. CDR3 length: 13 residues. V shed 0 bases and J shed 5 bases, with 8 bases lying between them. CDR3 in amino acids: CASSVGGWETQYF. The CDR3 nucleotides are TGTGCCAGCAGCGTAGGGGGGTGGGAGACCCAGTACTTC. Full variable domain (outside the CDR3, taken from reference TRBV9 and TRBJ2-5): DSGVTQTPKHLITATGQRVTLRCSPRSGDLSVYWYQQSLDQGLQFLIQYYNGEERAKGNILERFSAQQFPDLHSELNLSSLELGDSALYFCASSVGGWETQYFGPGTRLLVL.

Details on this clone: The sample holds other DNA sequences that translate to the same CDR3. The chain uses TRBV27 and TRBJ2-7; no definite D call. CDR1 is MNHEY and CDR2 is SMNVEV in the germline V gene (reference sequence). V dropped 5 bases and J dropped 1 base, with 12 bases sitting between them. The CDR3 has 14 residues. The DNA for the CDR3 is TGTGCCAGCAGTCCCTCGGGCCTTTCCTACGAGCAGTACTTC. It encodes CASSPSGLSYEQYF.

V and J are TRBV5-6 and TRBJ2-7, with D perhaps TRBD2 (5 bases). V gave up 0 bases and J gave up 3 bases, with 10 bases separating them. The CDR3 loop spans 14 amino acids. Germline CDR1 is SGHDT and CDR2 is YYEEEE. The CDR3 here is CASSLVEVGYEQYF. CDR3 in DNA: TGTGCCAGCAGCTTGGTGGAGGTGGGCTACGAGCAGTACTTC. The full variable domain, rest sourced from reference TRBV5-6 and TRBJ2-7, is DAGVTQSPTHLIKTRGQQVTLRCSPKSGHDTVSWYQQALGQGPQFIFQYYEEEERQRGNFPDRFSGHQFPNYSSELNVNALLLGDSALYLCASSLVEVGYEQYFGPGTRLTVT.

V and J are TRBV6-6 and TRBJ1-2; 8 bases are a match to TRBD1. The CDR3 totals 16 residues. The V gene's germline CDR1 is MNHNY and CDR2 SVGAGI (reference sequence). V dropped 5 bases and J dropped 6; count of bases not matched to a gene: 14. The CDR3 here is CASSNLGQGNWNGYTF. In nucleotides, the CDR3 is TGTGCCAGCAGTAACCTCGGACAGGGAAATTGGAATGGCTACACCTTC.